This T cell receptor beta chain emerged from a study of tumor and adjacent non-tumor tissue in lung cancer. In the study overall: Patients were aged roughly 30 to 76, approximately 11 men and roughly five women, stage I to III.

The length of the CDR3 is 16 residues. V was clipped by 4 bases and J by 6 bases; unmatched bases: 10. Germline V lookup: CDR1 MNHNS, CDR2 SASEGT. The template was RNA from unsorted bulk tissue. Distant lung tissue was collected more than 3 cm away from the tumor edge. TCRbeta libraries were built with three rounds of nested PCR, modified from ARM-PCR. TCRdb passed the multiplex PCR reads through MiXCR, listing each CDR3 protein once. The table lists 90,000 to 100,000 distinct CDR3 sequences, approximately 80% of them singletons, with 30% in the top ten. Sequences were obtained from distant non-tumor lung tissue. V is TRBV6-1 and J is TRBJ2-2; 8 bases are shared with TRBD2. The clonotype comes from a man aged 55 to 70 with small cell lung cancer. The CDR3 loop reads CASSGIFGGASGELFF. The CDR3 nucleotides read TGTGCCAGCAGTGGAATTTTCGGGGGGGCCTCCGGGGAGCTGTTTTTT.